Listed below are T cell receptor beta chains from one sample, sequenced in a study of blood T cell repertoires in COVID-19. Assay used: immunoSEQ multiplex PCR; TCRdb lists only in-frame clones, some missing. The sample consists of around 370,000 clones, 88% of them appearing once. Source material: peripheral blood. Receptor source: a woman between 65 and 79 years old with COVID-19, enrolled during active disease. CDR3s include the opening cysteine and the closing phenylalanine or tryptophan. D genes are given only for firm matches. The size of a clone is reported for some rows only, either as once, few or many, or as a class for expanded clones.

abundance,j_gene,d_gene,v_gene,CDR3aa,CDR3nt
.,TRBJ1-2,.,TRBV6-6,CASILGTTTNYGYTF,TGTGCCAGCATTCTGGGGACAACTACTAACTATGGCTACACCTTC
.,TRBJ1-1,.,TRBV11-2,CASSSRGLNTEAFF,TGTGCCAGCAGCTCTAGGGGGTTGAACACTGAAGCTTTCTTT
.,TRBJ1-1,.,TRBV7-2,CASSRRQNTEAFF,TGTGCCAGCAGCCGACGACAGAACACTGAAGCTTTCTTT
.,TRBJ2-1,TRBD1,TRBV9,CASSGGQGTWNEQFF,TGTGCCAGCAGCGGGGGACAGGGAACATGGAATGAGCAGTTCTTC
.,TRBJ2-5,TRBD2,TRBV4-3,CASSQAGGSGETQYF,TGCGCCAGCAGCCAGGCGGGGGGTTCGGGGGAGACCCAGTACTTC
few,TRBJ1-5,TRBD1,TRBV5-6,CASSFGQGYNQPQHF,TGTGCCAGCAGCTTCGGACAGGGGTACAATCAGCCCCAGCATTTT
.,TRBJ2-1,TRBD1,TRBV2,CASSEAGQGPYNEQFF,TGTGCCAGCAGTGAAGCGGGACAGGGCCCCTACAATGAGCAGTTCTTC
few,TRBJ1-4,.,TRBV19,CASSTANEKLFF,TGTGCCAGTAGTACAGCTAATGAAAAACTGTTTTTT
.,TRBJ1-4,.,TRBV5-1,CASSSEWGANEKLFF,TGCGCCAGCAGCTCGGAGTGGGGGGCTAATGAAAAACTGTTTTTT
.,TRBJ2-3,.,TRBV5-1,CASSLAGRRTDTQYF,TGCGCCAGCAGCTTGGCCGGGAGACGCACAGATACGCAGTATTTT
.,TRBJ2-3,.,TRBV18,CASSPSTRTDTQYF,TGTGCCAGCTCACCTTCGACTCGCACAGATACGCAGTATTTT
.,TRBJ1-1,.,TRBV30,CAWATDTEAFF,TGTGCCTGGGCGACTGATACTGAAGCTTTCTTT
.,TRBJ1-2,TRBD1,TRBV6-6,CASSAGQGFDYGYTF,TGTGCCAGCAGTGCGGGACAGGGGTTCGACTATGGCTACACCTTC
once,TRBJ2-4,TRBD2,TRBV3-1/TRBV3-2,CASSQDYERGGPKNIQYF,TGTGCCAGCAGCCAGGACTACGAGCGGGGGGGCCCCAAAAACATTCAGTACTTC
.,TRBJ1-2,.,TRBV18,CASSPGQKNYGYTF,TGTGCCAGCTCCCCGGGACAAAAGAACTATGGCTACACCTTC
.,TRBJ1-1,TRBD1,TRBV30,CAWSVGQGNTEAFF,TGTGCCTGGAGTGTTGGACAGGGGAACACTGAAGCTTTCTTT
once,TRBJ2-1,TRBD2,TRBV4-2,CASSQDGLAGTVRQFF,TGTGCCAGCAGCCAAGATGGACTAGCGGGGACGGTGAGGCAGTTCTTC
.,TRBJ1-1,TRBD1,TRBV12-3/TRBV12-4,CASSRQGTEAFF,TGTGCCAGCAGCCGACAGGGCACTGAAGCTTTCTTT
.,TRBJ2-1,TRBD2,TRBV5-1,CASSLEAGGQNEQFF,TGCGCCAGCAGCTTGGAAGCGGGGGGGCAAAATGAGCAGTTCTTC
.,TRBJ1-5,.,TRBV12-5,CASQVSNQPQHF,TGTGCTAGTCAGGTTAGCAATCAGCCCCAGCATTTT